The source of this TCR beta chain is a study of T cells in Graves' hyperthyroidism and ophthalmopathy. This CDR3 is built from 13 residues. V lost 8 bases and J 5 bases, leaving 15 bases between the germline ends. Germline V gene sequence: CDR1 LNHDA, CDR2 SQIVND (reference sequence). TCR beta CDR3 sequences were amplified from RNA transcripts. An initial round of RT-PCR targeting the TCR CDR3 relied on the HTBI primer set. TCRdb ran MiXCR on the multiplex PCR reads and lists one entry per CDR3 protein. The table records 350,000 to 450,000 distinct CDR3 sequences, 14% of them present only once. The study left out patients who had uncontrolled infection, other autoimmune disease, pregnancy or lactation. Study-wide findings and caveats: For ophthalmopathy, model prediction preceded onset by a median approximately 6 months. Through a model of 13 V-J features, ophthalmopathy was separated from stable hyperthyroidism.

This clonotype was counted a few times. The antigen remains unidentified. The TCR sequence derives from a woman in her sixties with Graves' hyperthyroidism. This chain uses TRBV19 with TRBJ1-1; no clear D gene. Specimen: blood. Written as DNA, the CDR3 is TGTGCCAGTGCTGATAACTCTCGGACTGAAGCTTTCTTT. It yields the protein CASADNSRTEAFF.